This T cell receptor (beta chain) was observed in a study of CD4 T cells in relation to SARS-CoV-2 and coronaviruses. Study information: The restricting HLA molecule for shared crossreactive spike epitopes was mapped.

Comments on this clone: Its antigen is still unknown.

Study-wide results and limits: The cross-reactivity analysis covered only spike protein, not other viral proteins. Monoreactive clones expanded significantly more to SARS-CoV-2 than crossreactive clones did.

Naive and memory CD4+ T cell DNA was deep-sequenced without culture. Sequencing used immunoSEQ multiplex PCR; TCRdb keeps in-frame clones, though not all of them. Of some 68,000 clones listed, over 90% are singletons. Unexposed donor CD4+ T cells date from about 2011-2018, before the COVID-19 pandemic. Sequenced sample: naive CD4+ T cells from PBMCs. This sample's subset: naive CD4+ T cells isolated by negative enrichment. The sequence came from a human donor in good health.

CDR3 residues: CASSEAGFSYNEQFF. The CDR3 nucleotides read TGCGCCAGCAGTGAAGCGGGGTTCTCCTACAATGAGCAGTTCTTC. V gene TRBV10-1 combines with J gene TRBJ2-1; TRBD2 aligns across 7 bases. The V segment lost 3 bases and the J segment 0 bases; nucleotides outside the gene matches: 2. Germline CDR1 reads WNHNN; CDR2 reads SYGVQD (reference sequence). This CDR3 spans 15 amino acids.